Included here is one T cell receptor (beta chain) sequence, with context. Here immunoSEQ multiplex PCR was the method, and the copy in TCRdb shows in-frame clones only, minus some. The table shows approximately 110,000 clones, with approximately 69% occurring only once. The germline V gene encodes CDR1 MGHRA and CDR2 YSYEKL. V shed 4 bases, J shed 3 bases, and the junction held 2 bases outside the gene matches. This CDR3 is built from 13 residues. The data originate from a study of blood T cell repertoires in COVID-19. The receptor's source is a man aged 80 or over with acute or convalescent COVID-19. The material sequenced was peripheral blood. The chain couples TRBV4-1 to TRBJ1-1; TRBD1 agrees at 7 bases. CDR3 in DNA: TGCGCCAGCAGCCGTACAGGGGACACTGAAGCTTTCTTT. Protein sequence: CASSRTGDTEAFF.